These T cell receptor beta chains were read from a single sample in a study of vaccination effects on CD4 cells after COVID-19. No antigens are known for them. Only in-frame clones appear in the TCRdb table, and some are missing; sequencing was by immunoSEQ multiplex PCR. The data show about 20,000 clones, around 70% seen once. The sample was CD4+ T cells from PBMCs cultured with HCoV-NL63 spike peptides, taken after COVID-19 vaccination. The source of these receptors is a human donor who received a COVID-19 vaccine. The CDR3 runs from the conserved cysteine through the conserved F or W. The order of the fields is D gene, CDR3 length, V gene, clone size, J gene, CDR3 DNA, CDR3 protein. D genes are given only for firm matches. Size is stated for part of the rows, as once, few or many counts, or as a class when the clone is expanded.

TRBD2,15,TRBV5-4,few,TRBJ2-1,TGTGCCAGCAGCTTAGACCTAACTAGCGGGAGTGAGCAGTTCTTC,CASSLDLTSGSEQFF
-,11,TRBV29-1,-,TRBJ1-1,TGCAGCGTCGGGGGTTTCACTGAAGCTTTCTTT,CSVGGFTEAFF
-,9,TRBV23-1,-,TRBJ2-3,TGCGCCAGCTCGGATACGCAGTATTTT,CASSDTQYF
TRBD1,18,TRBV7-8,-,TRBJ1-1,TGTGCCAGCAGCTTAGTAGGGGGCAGGGGGACCCTTAACACTGAAGCTTTCTTT,CASSLVGGRGTLNTEAFF
TRBD1,16,TRBV5-6,-,TRBJ1-4,TGTGCCAGCAGCTCCCTTCGACAGGGAGAGAGGGAAAAACTGTTTTTT,CASSSLRQGEREKLFF
-,13,TRBV27,-,TRBJ1-1,TGTGCCAGCAGTTCGTCCAGGGTTGTTGAAGCTTTCTTT,CASSSSRVVEAFF
-,14,TRBV4-2,-,TRBJ2-5,TGTGCCAGCAGCCAAGCCCCGGACCAAGAGACCCAGTACTTC,CASSQAPDQETQYF
-,11,TRBV24-1,-,TRBJ2-3,TGTGCCACCAGTGACACAGATACGCAGTATTTT,CATSDTDTQYF
TRBD2,16,TRBV2,-,TRBJ2-7,TGTGCCAGCAGTTATCTAGCGGAGCGCTTTACCTACGAGCAGTACTTC,CASSYLAERFTYEQYF
-,11,TRBV12-3/TRBV12-4,-,TRBJ2-1,TGTGCCAGCACCTTGGGGGGTTGGCAGTTCTTC,CASTLGGWQFF
-,15,TRBV11-3,once,TRBJ2-2,TGTGCCAGCAGCTCCCCTAAGACGGAGACCGGGGAGCTGTTTTTT,CASSSPKTETGELFF
-,11,TRBV5-1,few,TRBJ1-1,TGCGCCAGCAGAGGGGAAACTGAAGCTTTCTTT,CASRGETEAFF
TRBD1,14,TRBV30,-,TRBJ1-6,TGTGCCTGGATCACAAGACAGGGCTATTCACCCCTCCACTTT,CAWITRQGYSPLHF
-,14,TRBV5-1,-,TRBJ1-1,TGCGCCAGCAGCTTGGGGGGGTCGAACACTGAAGCTTTCTTT,CASSLGGSNTEAFF
TRBD1,12,TRBV6-6,-,TRBJ2-7,TGTGCCGCAGGGGGCGAAACCTACGAGCAGTACTTC,CAAGGETYEQYF
TRBD1,15,TRBV4-2,medium-sized,TRBJ2-3,TGTGCCAGCAGCCAAGGGACAGGGGGCGCAGATACGCAGTATTTT,CASSQGTGGADTQYF
TRBD1,17,TRBV10-3,-,TRBJ1-2,TGTGCCATCAGTGAGCGGGACCTGAGTCCAGGGGGTGGTGGCTACACCTTC,CAISERDLSPGGGGYTF
TRBD2,16,TRBV18,-,TRBJ2-1,TGTGCCAGCTCACCACGGGGGCTAGCGGGAGTAAATGAGCAGTTCTTC,CASSPRGLAGVNEQFF
TRBD1,16,TRBV4-1,-,TRBJ1-2,TGCGCCAGCAGCCACGATAACGGACAGGGACTCTATGGCTACACCTTC,CASSHDNGQGLYGYTF